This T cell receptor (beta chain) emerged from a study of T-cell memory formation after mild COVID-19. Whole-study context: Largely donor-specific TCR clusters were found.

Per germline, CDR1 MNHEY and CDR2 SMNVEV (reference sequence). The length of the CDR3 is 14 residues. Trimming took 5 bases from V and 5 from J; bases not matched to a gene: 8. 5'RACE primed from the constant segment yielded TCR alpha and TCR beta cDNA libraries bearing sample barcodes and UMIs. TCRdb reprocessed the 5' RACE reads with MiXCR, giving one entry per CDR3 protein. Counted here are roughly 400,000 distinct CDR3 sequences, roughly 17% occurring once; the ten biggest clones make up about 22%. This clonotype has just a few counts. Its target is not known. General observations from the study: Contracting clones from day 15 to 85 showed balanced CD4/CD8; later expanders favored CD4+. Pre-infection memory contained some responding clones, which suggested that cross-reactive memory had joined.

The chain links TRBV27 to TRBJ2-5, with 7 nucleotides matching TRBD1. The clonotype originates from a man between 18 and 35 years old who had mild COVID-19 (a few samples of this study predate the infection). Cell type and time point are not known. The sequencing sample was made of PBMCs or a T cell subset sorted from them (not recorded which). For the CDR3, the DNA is TGTGCCAGCAGTCGGACAGGTGGTTGGGAGACCCAGTACTTC. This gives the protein CASSRTGGWETQYF.